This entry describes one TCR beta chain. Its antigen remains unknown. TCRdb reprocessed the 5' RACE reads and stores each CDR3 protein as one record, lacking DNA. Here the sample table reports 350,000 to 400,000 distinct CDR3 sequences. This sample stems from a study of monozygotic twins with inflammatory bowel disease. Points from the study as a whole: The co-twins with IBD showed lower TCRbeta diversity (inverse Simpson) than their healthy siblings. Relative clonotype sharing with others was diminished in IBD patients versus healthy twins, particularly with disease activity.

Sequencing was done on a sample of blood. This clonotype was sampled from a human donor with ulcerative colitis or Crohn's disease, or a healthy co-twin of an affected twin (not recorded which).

CDR3 sequence reads: CASSVPGSTDTQYF. The V call is TRBV2, the J call TRBJ2-3. CDR1 is SNHLY and CDR2 is FYNNEI in the germline V gene. The CDR3 is made up of 14 amino acids.